This entry describes one T cell receptor beta chain. MiXCR, run by TCRdb on the RT-PCR reads, gives a single entry per CDR3 protein. The top ten clones hold 3.6% of a sample with 650,000 to 800,000 distinct CDR3 sequences, 14% of them seen once. The TCR comes from a female donor in good health, serving as a healthy control. Sequenced material: memory CD4+ T cells from blood.

CDR3 DNA sequence: TGTGCCACCAGTGATCGGACAGGGATAAACAATGAGCAGTTCTTC. It encodes CATSDRTGINNEQFF. The genes are TRBV24-1 and TRBJ2-1, with 8 bases fitting TRBD1. The germline CDR1 and CDR2 sequences are KGHDR and SFDVKD. CDR3 length equals 15 residues. J lost 5 bases, V lost 3 bases, and 5 bases had no gene match.